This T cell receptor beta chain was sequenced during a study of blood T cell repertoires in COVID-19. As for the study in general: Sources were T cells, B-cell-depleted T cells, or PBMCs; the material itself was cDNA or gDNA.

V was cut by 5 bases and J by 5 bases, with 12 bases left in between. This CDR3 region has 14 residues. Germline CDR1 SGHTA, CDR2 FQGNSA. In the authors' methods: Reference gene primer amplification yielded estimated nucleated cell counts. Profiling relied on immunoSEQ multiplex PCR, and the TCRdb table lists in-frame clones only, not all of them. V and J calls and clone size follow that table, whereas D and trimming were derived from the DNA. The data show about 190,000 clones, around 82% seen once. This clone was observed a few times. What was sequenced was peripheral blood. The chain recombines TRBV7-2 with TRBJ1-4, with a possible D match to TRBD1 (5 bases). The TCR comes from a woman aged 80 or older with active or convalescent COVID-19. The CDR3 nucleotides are TGTGCCAGCAGCCCTAGTTGGGGCAATGAAAAACTGTTTTTT. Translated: CASSPSWGNEKLFF.